This T cell receptor (beta chain) was sequenced for a study of cytomegalovirus exposure and HLA in healthy donors. With 60 Vbeta and 13 Jbeta primers, the PCR was carried out. Assay used: immunoSEQ multiplex PCR; TCRdb lists only in-frame clones, some missing. The table lists 150,000 to 200,000 clones, over 70% of them singletons. Findings and caveats of the study: Reported results showed that the classifier diagnosed cytomegalovirus status with high specificity and sensitivity. Available immune exposure information covered CMV serostatus only.

Points on this clone: Its antigen remains unknown.

This receptor was identified in a female donor in good health and CMV-seronegative. The sample comprised PBMCs.

CDR3 amino acids: CASSLRELTEAFF. In DNA, the CDR3 is TGTGCCAGCAGTTTGCGGGAACTGACTGAAGCTTTCTTT. This chain uses TRBV6-1 with TRBJ1-1; no reliable D call. Germline CDR1 MNHNS, CDR2 SASEGT. This CDR3 region has 13 residues. Trimming removed 5 bases from V and 5 bases from J, with 12 bases in between.